Given below is one TCR beta chain in context. There is no known antigen for this receptor. The input lacks base qualities; no much larger clone sits a single base away. Another Seattle source contributed samples from volunteer blood donors who had recovered from COVID-19. Each collaborating institution followed its own protocols to collect whole blood in K2EDTA tubes. For TCRbeta analysis, collaborator samples were shipped as frozen whole blood, as isolated PBMCs, or as DNA extracted from either sample type. The immunoSEQ Assay, a bias-controlled multiplex PCR, was used to amplify TCRbeta CDR3 regions from genomic DNA. The paper's processing steps were these. The number of nucleated cells in each sample was estimated from the amplification of reference gene primers within the assay. Sequence reads were collapsed and filtered to measure the absolute abundance of every unique TCRbeta CDR3 rearrangement. Productive Simpson clonality was computed per sample as the square root of Simpson's diversity index over productive rearrangements. This immuneACCESS table, as held by TCRdb, lists in-frame sequences with V and J called but not all clones. Of the missing ones, under half trace to an unresolved V gene in checked studies; the others have no known cause. Clone size and V and J calls were adopted from that table, with D and trimming inferred from the DNA. This sample holds about 130,000 clones; roughly 80% were observed only once. The ten largest clones take up 9.5% to 15% of the sample.

According to the germline V gene, CDR1 reads SGDLS and CDR2 reads YYNGEE. The CDR3 has 15 amino acids, counting the end cysteine and phenylalanine. Only CDR3 DNA is held: 45 bases, read in frame from base 1. Relative to germline, V is missing 4 bases and J is missing 3 bases, with 8 bases of the junction outside any gene match. The data were obtained in a study of blood T cell repertoires in COVID-19 (dated by TCRdb to about 2020). Regarding the study in general: Samples covering the acute and convalescent phases of COVID-19 were provided by collaborators in the United States, Italy and Spain. The material from the prospective study consisted of cDNA or gDNA derived from T cells, B-cell-depleted T cells, or PBMCs. Subjects who had been exposed to COVID-19, were actively infected with it, or had recovered from it provided the deeply sampled blood TCRbeta repertoires that made up the dataset. The repertoires were released in a freely available public database meant as a resource for research on the immune response to SARS-CoV-2. The samples were drawn from the first 160 participants of the ongoing ImmuneRACE study and from some 1,300 subjects provided by 6 global collaborators. The sample metadata nearly always contained a de-identified subject ID, COVID-19 status, age in years and sex. Where HLA class I and class II types were available, the types were taken from metadata supplied by the sample provider, not from assay-based typing.

General conclusions and limits of the study: The amount of clinical and demographic metadata varied by source and participant and was provided uncurated.

What was sequenced was peripheral blood. This sequence originates from a woman in her twenties or thirties who had recovered from COVID-19. The sequence links TRBV9 to TRBJ2-5, with TRBD2 identical over 8 junction bases. The sequenced DNA is TGTGCCAGCAGCTTCCAAAGTAGCGGGGAAGAGACCCAGTACTTC. Translated, it reads CASSFQSSGEETQYF.